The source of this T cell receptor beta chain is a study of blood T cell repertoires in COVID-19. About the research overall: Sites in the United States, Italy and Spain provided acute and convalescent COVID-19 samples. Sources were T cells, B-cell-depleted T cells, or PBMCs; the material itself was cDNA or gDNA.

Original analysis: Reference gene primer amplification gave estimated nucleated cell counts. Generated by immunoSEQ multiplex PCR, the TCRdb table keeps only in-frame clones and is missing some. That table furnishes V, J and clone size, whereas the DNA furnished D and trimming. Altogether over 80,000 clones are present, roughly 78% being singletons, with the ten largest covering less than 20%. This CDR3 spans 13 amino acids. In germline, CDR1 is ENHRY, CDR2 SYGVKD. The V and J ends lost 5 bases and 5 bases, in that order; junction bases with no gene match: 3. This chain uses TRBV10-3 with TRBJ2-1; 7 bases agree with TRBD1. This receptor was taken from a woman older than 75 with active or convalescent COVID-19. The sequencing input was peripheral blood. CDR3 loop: CAISLQGNNEQFF. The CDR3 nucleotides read TGTGCCATCAGTTTACAGGGGAACAATGAGCAGTTCTTC.